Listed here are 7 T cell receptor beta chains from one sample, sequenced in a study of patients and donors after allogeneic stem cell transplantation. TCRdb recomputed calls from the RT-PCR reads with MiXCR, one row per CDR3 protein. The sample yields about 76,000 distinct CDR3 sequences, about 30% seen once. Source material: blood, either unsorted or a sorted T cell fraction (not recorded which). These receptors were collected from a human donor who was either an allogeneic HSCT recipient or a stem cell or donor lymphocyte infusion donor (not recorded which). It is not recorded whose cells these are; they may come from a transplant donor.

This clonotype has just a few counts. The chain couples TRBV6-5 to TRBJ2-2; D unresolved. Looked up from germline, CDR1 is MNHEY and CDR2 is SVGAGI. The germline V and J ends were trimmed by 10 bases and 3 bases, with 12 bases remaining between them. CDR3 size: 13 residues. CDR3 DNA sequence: TGTGCCACCAGATGGGCTTACACCGGGGAGCTGTTTTTT. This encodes CATRWAYTGELFF.

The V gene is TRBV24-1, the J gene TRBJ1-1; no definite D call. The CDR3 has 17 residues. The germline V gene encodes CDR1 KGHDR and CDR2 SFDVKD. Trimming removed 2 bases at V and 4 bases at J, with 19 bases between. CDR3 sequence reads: CATSDSPGTGGSTEAFF. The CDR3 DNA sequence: TGTGCCACCAGTGATTCTCCCGGCACCGGCGGAAGCACTGAAGCTTTCTTT.

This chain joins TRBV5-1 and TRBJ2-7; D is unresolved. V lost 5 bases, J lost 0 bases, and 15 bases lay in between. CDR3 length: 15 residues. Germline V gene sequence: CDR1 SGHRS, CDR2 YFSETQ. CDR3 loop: CASSLAGHFSYEQYF. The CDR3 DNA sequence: TGCGCCAGCAGTTTAGCCGGGCACTTCTCCTACGAGCAGTACTTC.

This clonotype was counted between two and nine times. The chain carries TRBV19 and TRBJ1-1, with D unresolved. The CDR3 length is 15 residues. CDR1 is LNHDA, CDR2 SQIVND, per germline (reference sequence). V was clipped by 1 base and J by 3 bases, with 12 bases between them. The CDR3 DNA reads TGTGCCAGTAGTATAGCGGGTAGGGCTTACACTGAAGCTTTCTTT. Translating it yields CASSIAGRAYTEAFF.

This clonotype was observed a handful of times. The CDR3 coding sequence is TGTGCCAGCAGTTTCTGGGACTTCAGGGATTCGACCCAGTACTTC. Protein: CASSFWDFRDSTQYF. The chain employs TRBV12-3 or TRBV12-4 and TRBJ2-5; weak D call: TRBD2 (6 bases). Trimming removed 3 bases from V and 7 bases from J, with 18 bases in between. CDR3 length: 15 amino acids.

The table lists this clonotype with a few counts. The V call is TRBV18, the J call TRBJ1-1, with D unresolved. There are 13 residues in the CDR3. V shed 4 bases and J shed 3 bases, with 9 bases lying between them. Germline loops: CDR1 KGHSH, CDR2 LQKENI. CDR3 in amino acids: CASSLPHDTEAFF. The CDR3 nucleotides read TGTGCCAGCTCACTCCCCCACGACACTGAAGCTTTCTTT.

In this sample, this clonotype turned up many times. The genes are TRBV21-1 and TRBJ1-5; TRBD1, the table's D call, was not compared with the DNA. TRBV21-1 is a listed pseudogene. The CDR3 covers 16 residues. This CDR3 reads CASSNWTGGDNQPQHF. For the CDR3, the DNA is TGTGCCAGCAGCAATTGGACAGGGGGTGACAATCAGCCCCAGCATTTT.